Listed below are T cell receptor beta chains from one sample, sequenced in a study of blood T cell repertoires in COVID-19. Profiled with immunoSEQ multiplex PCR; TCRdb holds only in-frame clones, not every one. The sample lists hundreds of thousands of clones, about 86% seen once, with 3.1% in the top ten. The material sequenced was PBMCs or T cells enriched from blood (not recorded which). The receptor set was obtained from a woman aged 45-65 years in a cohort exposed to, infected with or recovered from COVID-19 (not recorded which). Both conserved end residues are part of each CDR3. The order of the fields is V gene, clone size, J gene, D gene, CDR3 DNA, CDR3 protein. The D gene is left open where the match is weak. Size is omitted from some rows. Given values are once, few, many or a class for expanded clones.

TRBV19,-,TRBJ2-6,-,TGTGCCAGTAGTATCGGGGTGAGCTCTGGGGCCAACGTCCTGACTTTC,CASSIGVSSGANVLTF
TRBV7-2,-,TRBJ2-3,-,TGTGCCAGCAGCTTAGTTGGGGGGGCCGTCGCAGATACGCAGTATTTT,CASSLVGGAVADTQYF
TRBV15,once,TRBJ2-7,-,TGTGCCACCAGCAGGGGGACAGGACTAGGTTCCTACGAGCAGTACTTC,CATSRGTGLGSYEQYF
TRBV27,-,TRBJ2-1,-,TGTGCCAGCAGTTCCCGTTTTAACTCCTACAATGAGCAGTTCTTC,CASSSRFNSYNEQFF
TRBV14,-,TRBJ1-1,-,TGTGCCAGCAGCCAACTAGGGGCGAACACTGAAGCTTTCTTT,CASSQLGANTEAFF
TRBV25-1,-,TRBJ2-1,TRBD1,TGTGCCAGCAGTGATCAGGGACAGGGTCAGTTCTTC,CASSDQGQGQFF
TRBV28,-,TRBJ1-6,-,TGTGCCAGCGCCAGCTCCTATAATTCACCCCTCCACTTT,CASASSYNSPLHF
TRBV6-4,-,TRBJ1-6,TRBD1,TGTGCCAGCAGTTCCGGACAGGGGGCTTCACCCCTCCACTTT,CASSSGQGASPLHF
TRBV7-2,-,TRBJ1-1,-,TGTGCCAGCAGCTTTTCGTACAAACAGGATGAAGCTTTCTTT,CASSFSYKQDEAFF
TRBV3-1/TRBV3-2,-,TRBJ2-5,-,TGTGCCAGCAGCCATTCCGGGGGTATCGTAGAGACCCAGTACTTC,CASSHSGGIVETQYF
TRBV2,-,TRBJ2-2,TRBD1,TGTGCCAGCAGCGGGACAGGGGGAAACACCGGGGAGCTGTTTTTT,CASSGTGGNTGELFF
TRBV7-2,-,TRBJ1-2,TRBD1,TGTGCCAGCAGCTTATCACAAACGGCCGGGACAGGTCTCTATGGCTACACCTTC,CASSLSQTAGTGLYGYTF
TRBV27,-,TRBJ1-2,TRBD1,TGTGCCAGCAGTTTATTCCGGACAGGGATGTATGGCTACACCTTC,CASSLFRTGMYGYTF
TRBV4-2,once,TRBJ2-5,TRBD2,TGTGCCAGCAGCCAAGTTAGGACTAGCGGGGAATCCACAACCCAAGAGACCCAGTACTTC,CASSQVRTSGESTTQETQYF
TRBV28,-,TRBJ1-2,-,TGTGCCAGCAGTTTTCACAGCTCGGGGAGGGGCTACACCTTC,CASSFHSSGRGYTF
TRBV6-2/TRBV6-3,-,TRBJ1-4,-,TGTGCCAGCAGTCGTAATGAAAAACTGTTTTTT,CASSRNEKLFF
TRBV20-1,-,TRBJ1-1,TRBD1,TGCAGGGTAACAGGGGGCAGTGAAGCTTTCTTT,CRVTGGSEAFF
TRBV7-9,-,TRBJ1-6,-,TGTGCCAGCAGCTTTAGCGCCGACATTATAAGCTCACCCCTCCACTTT,CASSFSADIISSPLHF
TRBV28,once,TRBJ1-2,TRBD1,TGTGCCAGCAGTGGAATTATCGGGACAGGGGGCGGGGATGGCTACACCTTC,CASSGIIGTGGGDGYTF
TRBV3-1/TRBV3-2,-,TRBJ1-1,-,TGTGCCAGCAGCCAAGTTGCCGGGGGCACTGAAGCTTTCTTT,CASSQVAGGTEAFF
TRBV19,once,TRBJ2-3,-,TGTGCCAGTAGTATACCTGGGGGCAGCACAGATACGCAGTATTTT,CASSIPGGSTDTQYF
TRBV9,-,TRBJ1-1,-,TGTGCCAGCAGCCCCCTTGGCAGTCTGAACACTGAAGCTTTCTTT,CASSPLGSLNTEAFF
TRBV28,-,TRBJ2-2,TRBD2,TGTGCCGGGGGGGACTATCATAACACCGGGGAGCTGTTTTTT,CAGGDYHNTGELFF
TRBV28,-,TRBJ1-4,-,TGTGCCAGCAGTTCGCCCGTCGGGGGTTACAATGAAAAACTGTTTTTT,CASSSPVGGYNEKLFF
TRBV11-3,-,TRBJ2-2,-,TGTGCCAGCAGCAAAGGGCGGGGAACCACGAACACCGGGGAGCTGTTTTTT,CASSKGRGTTNTGELFF
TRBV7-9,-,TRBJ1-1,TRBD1,TGTGCCAGCAGCACGGGACAGCCACCGAACACTGAAGCTTTCTTT,CASSTGQPPNTEAFF
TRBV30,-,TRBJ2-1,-,TGTGCCTGGATGGGTACTCGAGCGTCCCGCAATGAGCAGTTCTTC,CAWMGTRASRNEQFF
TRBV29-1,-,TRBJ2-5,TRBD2,TGCAGCGTTGAAGGAATTAGCGGGGGGGTGATGGAGACCCAGTACTTC,CSVEGISGGVMETQYF
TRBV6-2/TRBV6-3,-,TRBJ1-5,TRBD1,TGTGCCAGCAGTTACTGGGACAGAGACAATCAGCCCCAGCATTTT,CASSYWDRDNQPQHF
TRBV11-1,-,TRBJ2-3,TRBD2,TGTGCCAGCAGCCGGGGGGGCGGGGGCACAGATACGCAGTATTTT,CASSRGGGGTDTQYF
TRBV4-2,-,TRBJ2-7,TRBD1,TGTGCCAGCAGCCAATCCTTTATCGGACAGGAGGTGGGCGAGCAGTACTTC,CASSQSFIGQEVGEQYF
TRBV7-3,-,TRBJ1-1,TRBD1,TGTGCCAGCAGCTTAAGGCAGGGGGCAAGTATTGCTTTCTTT,CASSLRQGASIAFF
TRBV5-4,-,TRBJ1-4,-,TGTGCCAGCAGCTTGGCGGAAGGAGACTTTAATGAAAAACTGTTTTTT,CASSLAEGDFNEKLFF
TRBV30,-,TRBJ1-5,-,TGTGCCTGGAGTTCCGGACTTGGTCAGCCCCAGCATTTT,CAWSSGLGQPQHF
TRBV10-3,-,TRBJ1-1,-,TGTGCCATCACCAATGAAGCTTTCTTT,CAITNEAFF
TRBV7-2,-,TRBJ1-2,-,TGTGCCAGCAGTGGGAGGGGACTAAGTAACTATGGCTACACCTTC,CASSGRGLSNYGYTF
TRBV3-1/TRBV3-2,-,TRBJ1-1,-,TGTGCCAGCAGCCAAGATTTGAGGAGCCTTGATGAAGCTTTCTTT,CASSQDLRSLDEAFF
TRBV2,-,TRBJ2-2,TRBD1,TGTGCCAGCAGGCGGGACAGGGGGCCTCTGATGGGCGGGGAGCTGTTTTTT,CASRRDRGPLMGGELFF
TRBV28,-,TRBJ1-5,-,TGTGCCACCCGTCCCCAAGCAGCGAGAACAGGGAATCAGCCCCAGCATTTT,CATRPQAARTGNQPQHF
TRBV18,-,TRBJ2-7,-,TGTGCCAGCTCACCCGCTGGAGGTCCTACCTACGAGCAGTACTTC,CASSPAGGPTYEQYF
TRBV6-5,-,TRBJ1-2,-,TGTGCCAGCAGTTACTCTACTGGGCTCAACTATGGCTACACCTTC,CASSYSTGLNYGYTF
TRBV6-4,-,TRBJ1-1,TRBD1,TGTGCCAGCAGCCTGGACAGGGGGCGGGAAGCTTTCTTT,CASSLDRGREAFF
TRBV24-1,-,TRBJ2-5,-,TGTGCCACCAGTGATCTAGCTGGAGAGACCCAGTACTTC,CATSDLAGETQYF
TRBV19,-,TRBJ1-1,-,TGTGCCAGTCGAATGGGGCAGATAATGAACACTGAAGCTTTCTTT,CASRMGQIMNTEAFF
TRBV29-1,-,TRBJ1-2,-,TGCAGCGTGCCGTCGGCGGGCTATGGCTACACCTTC,CSVPSAGYGYTF
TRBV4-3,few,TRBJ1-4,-,TGCGCCAGCAGCCACCGCCGGGACAAAACTAATGAAAAACTGTTTTTT,CASSHRRDKTNEKLFF
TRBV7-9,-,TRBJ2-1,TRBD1,TGTGCCAGCAGCTTAAACCGGGACAGCCCTGAGCAGTTCTTC,CASSLNRDSPEQFF
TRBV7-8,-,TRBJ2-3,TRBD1,TGTGCCAGCAGCATTGACAGGGCAGATACGCAGTATTTT,CASSIDRADTQYF
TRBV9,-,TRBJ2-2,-,TGTGCCAGCAGCGTAGGAGGGCGGACCGGGGAGCTGTTTTTT,CASSVGGRTGELFF
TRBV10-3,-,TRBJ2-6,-,TGTGCCATCAGCAGACGGGGTAGCTCTGGGGCCAACGTCCTGACTTTC,CAISRRGSSGANVLTF
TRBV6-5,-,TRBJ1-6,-,TGTGCCAGCAGTTACGCCGACAGAAATTCACCCCTCCACTTT,CASSYADRNSPLHF